These 18 T cell receptor beta chains share one sample of origin, sequenced in a study of breast tumors, draining lymph nodes, adjacent tissues. Breast cancer patients provided tissue from their axillary draining lymph nodes. TCRdb re-called the multiplex PCR reads with MiXCR, one entry per CDR3 protein. The data hold approximately 100,000 distinct CDR3 sequences, with under 40% observed a single time. Specimen: axillary lymph node tissue. These receptors originate from a female donor with breast cancer. Some clones in this sample may be carry-over from other donors' samples.

At least ten counts were recorded for this clonotype. J is TRBJ1-4 and V is TRBV3-1; unclear D gene. With 4 bases removed from V and 0 bases from J, the gap between germline ends came to 12 bases. In germline, CDR1 is LGHDT, CDR2 YNNKEL (reference sequence). CDR3 length equals 16 residues. The CDR3 DNA sequence: TGTGCCAGCAGCCGCATGACTGATGCAACTAATGAAAAACTGTTTTTT. Its protein product is CASSRMTDATNEKLFF.

This clonotype has at least ten counts. The genes are TRBV3-1 and TRBJ2-5, with 7 bases lining up with TRBD1. The germline gives CDR1 LGHDT, CDR2 YNNKEL (reference sequence). V trimming: 8 bases; J trimming: 1 base; junction bases outside the gene matches: 7. The CDR3 loop spans 14 amino acids. Here the CDR3 reads CASDRAGGQETQYF. The CDR3 bases are TGTGCCAGCGACAGGGCAGGGGGCCAAGAGACCCAGTACTTC.

This clonotype was seen repeatedly, ten times or more. The V and J genes are TRBV9 and TRBJ1-5; 8 bases agree with TRBD1. Trimming removed 4 bases from V and 2 bases from J; junction bases left unmatched: 2. This CDR3 has 14 residues. The germline V gene encodes CDR1 SGDLS and CDR2 YYNGEE. CDR3 DNA sequence: TGTGCCAGCAGCTTGGGACAGGGCAATCAGCCCCAGCATTTT. Amino acid sequence: CASSLGQGNQPQHF.

This clonotype was detected ten times or more. The chain joins TRBV5-1 to TRBJ2-7; tentatively, D is TRBD2 (6 bases). There are 13 residues in the CDR3. Germline loops: CDR1 SGHRS, CDR2 YFSETQ. The germline V and J ends were trimmed by 3 bases and 4 bases, with 11 bases remaining between them. CDR3 DNA sequence: TGCGCCAGCAGCTCCCCGGGACTGTACGAGCAGTACTTC. Its translation is CASSSPGLYEQYF.

The sample holds many counts of this clonotype. This chain joins TRBV20-1 and TRBJ2-1, with TRBD2 identical over 9 bases. Germline values: CDR1 DFQATT, CDR2 SNEGSKA (reference sequence). CDR3 size: 15 residues. Trimming removed 0 bases from V and 2 bases from J; junction bases left unmatched: 2. The CDR3 reads CSARDIAGAYNEQFF. The CDR3 DNA reads as TGCAGTGCTAGAGATATAGCGGGGGCCTACAATGAGCAGTTCTTC.

A word on this clonotype: A much larger clone lies a single base off, so this may be a read error. The chain employs TRBV5-1 and TRBJ2-5; tentatively, D is TRBD1 (6 bases). Germline CDR1 reads SGHRS; CDR2 reads YFSETQ. The CDR3 extends over 14 amino acids. This CDR3 reads CASSGGRVQDTQYF. The CDR3 DNA reads as TGCGCCAGCAGCGGGGGCAGGGTCCAAGACACCCAGTACTTC.

This clonotype was detected many times. The chain carries TRBV6-1 and TRBJ1-3; D might be TRBD1 (5 bases). This CDR3 contains 15 residues. The germline V gene has CDR1 MNHNS and CDR2 SASEGT. The CDR3 region has the DNA TGTGCTAGCTTAGGTAGGGGAAACTCTGGAAACACCATATATTTT. It codes for CASLGRGNSGNTIYF.

This clonotype was observed a handful of times. The rearrangement uses TRBV10-2 and TRBJ1-1; perhaps TRBD1 as D (5 bases). Germline V gives CDR1 WSHSY, CDR2 SAAADI. Between the trimmed V and J ends, which lost 4 bases and 5 bases, there was a span of 17 bases. The CDR3 is 15 residues long. This CDR3 reads CASSAGTGWGTEAFF. In DNA, the CDR3 is TGCGCCAGCAGTGCGGGGACGGGGTGGGGGACTGAAGCTTTCTTT.

In its sample, this clonotype was seen once. The missing conserved phenylalanine or tryptophan at the end of this CDR3 makes a read error likely. V and J are TRBV5-1 and TRBJ2-1; D is possibly TRBD2 (5 bases). Trimming removed 4 bases from V and 0 bases from J, with 11 bases in between. The CDR3 sequence is 15 residues long. The germline gives CDR1 SGHRS, CDR2 YFSETQ. DNA for the CDR3: TGCGCCAGCAGCCCTGGACTCTTCTCCTACAATGAGCAGTTCTCC. Its translation: CASSPGLFSYNEQFS.

The rearrangement joins TRBV4-1 to TRBJ1-1; TRBD1 matches at 8 bases. With 4 bases clipped from V and 6 bases from J, the junction kept 10 bases outside the gene matches. The CDR3 sequence is 15 residues long. Germline lookup yields CDR1 MGHRA and CDR2 YSYEKL. Written as DNA, the CDR3 is TGCGCCAGCAGCCCACATTTGGACAGGGTAGCTGAAGCTTTCTTT. As protein: CASSPHLDRVAEAFF.

The chain is built from TRBV19 and TRBJ2-2; D tentatively fits TRBD1 or TRBD2 (5 bases each). V dropped 0 bases and J dropped 8 bases, with 10 bases sitting between them. This CDR3 comprises 14 residues. CDR1 LNHDA and CDR2 SQIVND come from the germline V gene (reference sequence). CDR3 in amino acids: CASSIDSGTGELFF. DNA for the CDR3: TGTGCCAGTAGTATAGACTCCGGGACGGGGGAGCTGTTTTTT.

Ten or more counts support this clonotype. V gene TRBV18 combines with J gene TRBJ2-7, with TRBD1 identical over 10 bases. This CDR3 is 14 amino acids long. Germline V lookup: CDR1 KGHSH, CDR2 LQKENI. Trimming took 5 bases from V and 3 from J; bases not matched to a gene: 4. CDR3 DNA: TGTGCCAGCTCAGCCGGGACAGGGGACTACGAGCAGTACTTC. Its translation is CASSAGTGDYEQYF.

This clonotype showed up many times. V gene TRBV11-3 combines with J gene TRBJ2-7; 7 bases map to TRBD2. V shed 1 base and J 4 bases; nucleotides not matched to a gene: 7. Germline CDR1 is SGHNT and CDR2 is YENEEA. CDR3 length equals 15 residues. The CDR3: CASSLAGGGAYEQYF. The CDR3 coding sequence is TGTGCCAGCAGCTTAGCGGGCGGGGGAGCATACGAGCAGTACTTC.

To note about this clonotype: Just one base apart from a much larger clone, this may be a read error. This chain links TRBV6-4 with TRBJ2-1; TRBD2 matches 12 bases. This CDR3 is 15 amino acids long. Germline CDR1 MRHNA, CDR2 SNTAGT. The V gene end was trimmed by 10 bases and the J gene end by 8 bases; junction bases not matched to a gene: 12. The CDR3 DNA reads as TGTGCCAACAAAAACCTAGCGGGAGGGCCGGATGAGCAGTTCTTC. Protein: CANKNLAGGPDEQFF.

The table lists this clonotype with many counts. This sequence joins TRBV5-4 and TRBJ2-3, with D possibly being TRBD1 (5 bases). The germline CDR1 and CDR2 sequences are SGHNT and YYREEE (reference sequence). CDR3 size: 15 residues. V was cut by 1 base and J by 2 bases, with 11 bases left in between. CDR3 sequence reads: CASSLRSGLTDTQYF. Written as DNA, the CDR3 is TGTGCCAGCAGCTTGCGGTCAGGGCTCACAGATACGCAGTATTTT.

As for this clonotype: Its ends do not fully match the called genes, so a read error is possible. The chain combines TRBV15 with TRBJ2-6; weak D call: TRBD1 (6 bases). The V gene's germline CDR1 is LNHNV and CDR2 YYDKDF (reference sequence). This CDR3 is built from 18 residues. The CDR3 here is CAISSLQGSRIGANVLTF. The CDR3 nucleotides are TGTGCCATCAGCAGCCTACAGGGCAGTCGGATTGGGGCCAACGTCCTGACTTTC.

Turning to this clonotype: A much more abundant neighbour one base away suggests this may be a read error. This chain links TRBV11-2 with TRBJ2-6, with D hard to call. This CDR3 region has 15 residues. Germline V lookup: CDR1 SGHAT, CDR2 FQNNGV. The CDR3 loop reads CASRLKQSAANVLTF. The DNA for the CDR3 is TGTGCCAGCAGACTTAAACAATCTGCGGCCAACGTCCTGACTTTC.

Ten or more counts support this clonotype. The chain is built from TRBV5-6 and TRBJ1-2; a possible D gene is TRBD1 (5 bases). V lost 4 bases and J lost 7, with 14 bases in between. CDR3 length equals 13 residues. Germline lookup yields CDR1 SGHDT and CDR2 YYEEEE. CDR3: CASSGTQGFGYTF. CDR3 nucleotides: TGTGCCAGCAGCGGAACTCAGGGCTTTGGCTACACCTTC.